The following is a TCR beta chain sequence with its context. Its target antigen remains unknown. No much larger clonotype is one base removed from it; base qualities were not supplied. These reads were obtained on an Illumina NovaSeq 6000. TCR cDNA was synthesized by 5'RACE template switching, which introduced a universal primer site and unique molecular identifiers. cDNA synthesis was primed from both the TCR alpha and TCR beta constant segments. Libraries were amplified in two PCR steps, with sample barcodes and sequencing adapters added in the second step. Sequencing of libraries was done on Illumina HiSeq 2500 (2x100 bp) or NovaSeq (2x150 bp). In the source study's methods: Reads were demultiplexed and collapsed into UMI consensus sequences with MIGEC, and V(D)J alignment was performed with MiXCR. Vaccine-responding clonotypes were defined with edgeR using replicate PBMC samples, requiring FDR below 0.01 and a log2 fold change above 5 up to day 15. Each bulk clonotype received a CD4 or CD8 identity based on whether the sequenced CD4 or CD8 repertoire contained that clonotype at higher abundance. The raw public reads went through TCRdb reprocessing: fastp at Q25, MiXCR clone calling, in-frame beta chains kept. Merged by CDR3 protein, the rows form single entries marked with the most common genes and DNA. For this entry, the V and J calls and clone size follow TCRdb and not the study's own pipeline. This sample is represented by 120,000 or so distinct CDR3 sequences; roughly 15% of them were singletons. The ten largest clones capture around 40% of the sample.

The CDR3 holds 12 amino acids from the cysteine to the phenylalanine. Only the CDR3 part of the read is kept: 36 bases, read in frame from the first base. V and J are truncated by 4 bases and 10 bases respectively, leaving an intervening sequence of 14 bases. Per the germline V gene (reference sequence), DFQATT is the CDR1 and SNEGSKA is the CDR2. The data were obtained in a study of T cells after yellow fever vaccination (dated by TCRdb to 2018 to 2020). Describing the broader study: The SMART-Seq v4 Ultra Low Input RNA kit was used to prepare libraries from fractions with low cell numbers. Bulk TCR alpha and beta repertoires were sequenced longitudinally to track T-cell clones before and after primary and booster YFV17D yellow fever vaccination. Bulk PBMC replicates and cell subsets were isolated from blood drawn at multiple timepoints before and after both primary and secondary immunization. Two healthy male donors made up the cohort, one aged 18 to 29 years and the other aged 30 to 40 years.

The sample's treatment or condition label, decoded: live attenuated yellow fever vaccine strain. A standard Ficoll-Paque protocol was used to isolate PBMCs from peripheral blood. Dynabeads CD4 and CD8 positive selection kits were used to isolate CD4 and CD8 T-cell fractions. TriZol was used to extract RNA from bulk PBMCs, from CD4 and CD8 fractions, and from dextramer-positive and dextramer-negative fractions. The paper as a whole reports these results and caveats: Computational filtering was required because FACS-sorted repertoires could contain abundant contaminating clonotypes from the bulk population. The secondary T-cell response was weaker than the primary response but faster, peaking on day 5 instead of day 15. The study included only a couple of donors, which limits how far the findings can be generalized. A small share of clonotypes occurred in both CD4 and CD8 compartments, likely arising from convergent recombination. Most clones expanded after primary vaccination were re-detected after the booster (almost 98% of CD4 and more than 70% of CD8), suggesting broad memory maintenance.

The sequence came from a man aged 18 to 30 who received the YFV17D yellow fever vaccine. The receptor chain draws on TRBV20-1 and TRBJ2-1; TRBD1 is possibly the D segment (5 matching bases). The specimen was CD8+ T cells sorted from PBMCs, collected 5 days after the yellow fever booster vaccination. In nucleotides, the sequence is TGCAGTGCTACCTCCAGGGTTACGGAGCAGTTCTTC. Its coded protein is CSATSRVTEQFF.